Listed below are T cell receptor beta chains from one sample, sequenced in a study of metastatic and nonmetastatic thyroid tumors. TCRdb called clones again from the PCR reads with MiXCR. The sample consists of roughly 17,000 clones, roughly 24% of them appearing once. Material: tumor tissue. Every receptor here comes from a male donor with papillary thyroid cancer or a benign thyroid nodule (not recorded which). Some clones in this sample may be carry-over from other donors' samples. CDR3s include the opening cysteine and the closing phenylalanine or tryptophan. The D gene is left open where the match is weak. Only part of the rows carry a size: once, few, many, or a class if the clone is expanded.

J gene,clone size,V gene,D gene,CDR3 protein,CDR3 DNA
TRBJ2-1,many,TRBV7-9,NA,CASSNPNRLPTGNEQFF,TGTGCCAGCAGCAACCCTAATAGGCTACCTACGGGAAATGAGCAGTTCTTC
TRBJ1-1,NA,TRBV19,NA,CASSIHLTAGTEAFF,TGTGCCAGTAGTATACACTTAACGGCGGGCACTGAAGCTTTCTTT
TRBJ2-1,NA,TRBV4-1,TRBD2,CASSQGSGFGYNEQFF,TGCGCCAGCAGCCAGGGTAGCGGGTTCGGGTACAATGAGCAGTTCTTC
TRBJ2-3,many,TRBV4-1,TRBD2,CASSQGETGGGTDTQYF,TGCGCCAGCAGCCAAGGCGAAACGGGGGGTGGTACAGATACGCAGTATTTT
TRBJ2-3,many,TRBV6-6,TRBD2,CASSSIAGGLGRDTQYF,TGTGCCAGCAGTTCGATAGCGGGGGGGCTGGGCCGAGATACGCAGTATTTT
TRBJ2-3,many,TRBV28,TRBD2,CASSQPSLAGRRGTQYF,TGTGCCAGCAGTCAACCCTCACTAGCGGGGAGAAGGGGTACGCAGTATTTT
TRBJ2-1,NA,TRBV2,TRBD1,CASRREGATYNEQFF,TGTGCCAGCAGGAGAGAGGGGGCAACCTACAATGAGCAGTTCTTC
TRBJ2-5,many,TRBV6-1,TRBD2,CASGGLADQETQYF,TGTGCCAGCGGAGGACTAGCGGACCAAGAGACCCAGTACTTC
TRBJ1-3,NA,TRBV6-4,NA,CARERAPGNTIYF,TGTGCCAGGGAGAGGGCCCCTGGAAACACCATATATTTT
TRBJ1-2,many,TRBV12-3/TRBV12-4,NA,CASSTGMGGYGYTF,TGTGCCAGCAGTACAGGAATGGGGGGCTATGGCTACACCTTC
TRBJ2-2,many,TRBV12-3/TRBV12-4,NA,CASSFWAATGELFF,TGTGCCAGCAGTTTTTGGGCAGCGACCGGGGAGCTGTTTTTT
TRBJ1-2,few,TRBV11-2,NA,CASSLEGGQGYGYTF,TGTGCCAGCAGCTTAGAGGGTGGGCAGGGTTATGGCTACACCTTC
TRBJ1-5,few,TRBV6-5,NA,CASSYTSGAGNQPQHF,TGTGCCAGCAGTTACACATCGGGGGCGGGCAATCAGCCCCAGCATTTT
TRBJ2-7,medium-sized,TRBV5-4,NA,CASTHQPDDVEQYF,TGTGCCAGCACCCATCAACCCGACGACGTAGAGCAGTACTTC
TRBJ2-2,many,TRBV18,TRBD1,CASSDRQGWRELFF,TGTGCCAGCTCAGATCGACAGGGTTGGAGGGAGCTGTTTTTT
TRBJ2-2,NA,TRBV5-1,TRBD2,CASIQTGLAYTVDLFF,TGCGCCAGCATCCAAACGGGACTAGCGTACACCGTGGATCTGTTTTTT
TRBJ2-7,NA,TRBV28,NA,CASSLSAVVPYEQYF,TGTGCCAGCAGTCTCTCAGCGGTAGTGCCCTACGAGCAGTACTTC
TRBJ2-2,few,TRBV7-8,NA,CASSLVLVTAGELFF,TGTGCCAGCAGCTTAGTGCTAGTCACCGCGGGGGAGCTGTTTTTT
TRBJ2-3,many,TRBV7-6,NA,CASRATPTRSSDTDTQYF,TGTGCCAGCAGGGCTACGCCCACTAGATCTTCTGACACAGATACGCAGTATTTT
TRBJ2-2,many,TRBV25-1,TRBD1,CASSTDREWANTGELFF,TGTGCCAGCAGTACAGACAGGGAATGGGCGAACACCGGGGAGCTGTTTTTT
TRBJ2-7,few,TRBV27,NA,CASSLSLGLSYEQYF,TGTGCCAGCAGTTTATCTCTAGGGTTGTCCTACGAGCAGTACTTC
TRBJ1-6,NA,TRBV9,NA,CASSVEGGVRSLHF,TGTGCCAGCAGCGTAGAGGGGGGAGTGCGGTCCCTCCACTTT
TRBJ2-2,NA,TRBV12-3/TRBV12-4,NA,CASSLGAEGGELFF,TGTGCCAGCAGTTTAGGAGCTGAGGGCGGGGAGCTGTTTTTT
TRBJ2-3,many,TRBV29-1,NA,CSLTLGVLSTDTQYF,TGCAGCCTGACCCTAGGGGTATTAAGCACAGATACGCAGTATTTT
TRBJ1-5,many,TRBV18,NA,CASSPYSNQPQHF,TGTGCCAGCTCACCGTATAGCAATCAGCCCCAGCATTTT
TRBJ2-1,many,TRBV20-1,NA,CSAGPLSVLTSYNEQFF,TGCAGTGCTGGTCCACTTAGTGTTCTGACGTCCTACAATGAGCAGTTCTTC
TRBJ2-7,once,TRBV2,TRBD1,CASSEDRGIYEQYF,TGTGCCAGCAGTGAGGACAGGGGTATATACGAGCAGTACTTC
TRBJ1-1,NA,TRBV3-1,NA,CASMLTLLGVSTETFF,TGTGCCAGCATGTTGACCCTCCTGGGTGTGAGCACTGAAACTTTCTTT
TRBJ1-4,few,TRBV6-5,NA,CASSYSGQHHYEKLFF,TGTGCCAGCAGTTACTCGGGACAACACCACTATGAAAAACTGTTTTTT
TRBJ2-1,few,TRBV27,NA,CASSLFAGEQFF,TGTGCCAGCAGTTTATTTGCAGGGGAGCAGTTCTTC
TRBJ1-1,NA,TRBV28,TRBD1,CASSLLWQGQGTNTEAFF,TGTGCCAGCAGTCTTCTCTGGCAGGGACAGGGGACCAACACTGAAGCTTTCTTT
TRBJ2-3,many,TRBV28,TRBD1,CASSPGQGRDTQYF,TGTGCCAGCAGTCCCGGACAGGGAAGGGATACGCAGTATTTT
TRBJ2-3,many,TRBV5-1,TRBD2,CASSFLAGGIDTQYF,TGCGCCAGCAGCTTTCTAGCGGGGGGGATCGATACGCAGTATTTT
TRBJ2-5,many,TRBV27,NA,CASSFNQGVETQYF,TGTGCCAGCAGTTTTAACCAGGGAGTCGAGACCCAGTACTTC
TRBJ2-7,NA,TRBV6-2/TRBV6-3,NA,CASSGYISYEQYF,TGTGCCAGCAGCGGATATATTTCCTACGAGCAGTACTTC
TRBJ2-1,medium-sized,TRBV11-3,TRBD1,CASSLGTGDINEQFF,TGTGCCAGCAGCTTAGGGACAGGGGATATCAATGAGCAGTTCTTC
TRBJ2-5,NA,TRBV5-4,NA,CASSPTKETQYF,TGTGCCAGCAGCCCCACGAAAGAGACCCAGTACTTC
TRBJ1-6,medium-sized,TRBV20-1,NA,CSARDLGEQDASPLHF,TGCAGTGCTAGAGATTTAGGAGAACAGGACGCTTCACCCCTCCACTTT
TRBJ1-1,many,TRBV29-1,TRBD1,CSALDRAVDEAFF,TGCAGCGCCTTAGACAGGGCTGTAGATGAAGCTTTCTTT
TRBJ2-2,many,TRBV6-2/TRBV6-3,NA,CASTPGVTGELFF,TGTGCCAGTACCCCGGGGGTGACCGGGGAGCTGTTTTTT